These T cell receptor beta chains were read from a single sample in a study of control samples from healthy donors and cancer patients. Data came from immunoSEQ multiplex PCR; TCRdb stores just in-frame clones and leaves some out. The sample carries 65,000 to 90,000 clones, 94% recorded once. The specimen was blood. All receptors come from a woman in her 30s in good health. CDR3s leave out the opening cysteine and the closing phenylalanine or tryptophan.

j_call | v_call | cdr3_aa
TRBJ2-7 | TRBV7-6 | ASSLGPGGGEQY
TRBJ1-2 | TRBV30 | AWRTLGTPVLANYGYT
TRBJ1-6 | TRBV2 | ASSEMGGGSLSPLH
TRBJ1-2 | TRBV12-3/TRBV12-4 | ASSFLRNYGYT
TRBJ2-3 | TRBV2 | ASRGGLPTDTQY
TRBJ2-2 | TRBV9 | ASSDTGGDTGELF
TRBJ2-1 | TRBV28 | ASSLGTSGEQF
TRBJ2-3 | TRBV9 | ASSGGLPDTQY
TRBJ1-1 | TRBV5-1 | ASSWGQGAEAF
TRBJ2-3 | TRBV7-2 | ASSLIRGSRADTQY
TRBJ2-6 | TRBV2 | ASTGAGGANVLT
TRBJ1-1 | TRBV11-3 | ASGGQGETEAF
TRBJ1-2 | TRBV5-1 | ASSSGTGVYYT
TRBJ1-6 | TRBV12-3/TRBV12-4 | ASSSTGYSPLH
TRBJ2-1 | TRBV11-3 | ASRIRDREDNEQF
TRBJ1-4 | TRBV19 | ASSMARQTGNEKLF
TRBJ1-4 | TRBV5-1 | ASSLQGNEKLF